This record concerns one T cell receptor beta chain sequence. Its matching antigen is unknown. Investigators isolated RNA and reverse transcribed it into cDNA to act as the sequencing template. Produced via immunoSEQ multiplex PCR; TCRdb's table is partial and in-frame only. The repertoire holds about 120,000 clones, with under 40% as singletons. CDR3 length: 11 residues. Trimming shortened V by 4 bases and J by 5 bases, and 8 bases separated the two germline ends. CDR1 is SQVTM, CDR2 ANQGSEA, per germline. The data are from a study of CD8+ T cells in alopecia areata. Study context: Tofacitinib ran for 6 to 18 months before 6 months off drug. Study-wide findings and caveats: Besides other cells, scalp samples also yield sequences of resident alphabeta T cells from normal skin. TCRs were shared less clearly across patients than in mice, possibly for HLA-related reasons. Higher clonality than in normal scalp was seen in lesional scalp, especially alopecia totalis/universalis.

This chain links TRBV29-1 with TRBJ1-2; D is uncertain. Sequencing was performed on CD4+ T cells sorted from blood. The sequence was obtained from a human donor with alopecia areata. In DNA form, the CDR3 reads TGCAGCGTTGGGGAGAAGTATGGCTACACCTTC. Translated, it gives CSVGEKYGYTF.